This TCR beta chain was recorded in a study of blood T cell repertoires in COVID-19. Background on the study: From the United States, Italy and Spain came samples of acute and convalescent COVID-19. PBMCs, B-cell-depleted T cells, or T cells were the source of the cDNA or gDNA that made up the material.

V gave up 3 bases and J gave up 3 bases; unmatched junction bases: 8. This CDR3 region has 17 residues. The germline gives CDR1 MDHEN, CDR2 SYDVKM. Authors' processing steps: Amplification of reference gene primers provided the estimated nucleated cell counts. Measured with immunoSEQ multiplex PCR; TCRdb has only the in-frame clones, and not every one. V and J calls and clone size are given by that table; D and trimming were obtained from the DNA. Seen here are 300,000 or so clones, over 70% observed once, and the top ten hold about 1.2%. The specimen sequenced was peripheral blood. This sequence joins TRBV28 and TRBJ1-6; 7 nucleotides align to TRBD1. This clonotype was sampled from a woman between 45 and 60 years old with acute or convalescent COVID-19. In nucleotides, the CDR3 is TGTGCCAGCAGTTTTTATAGACAGGGTAACTATAATTCACCCCTCCACTTT. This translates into CASSFYRQGNYNSPLHF.